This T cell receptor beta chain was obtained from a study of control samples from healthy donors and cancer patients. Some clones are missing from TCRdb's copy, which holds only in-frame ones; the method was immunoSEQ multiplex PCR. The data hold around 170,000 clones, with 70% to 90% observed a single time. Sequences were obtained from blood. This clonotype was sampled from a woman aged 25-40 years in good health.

CDR3 coding DNA: TGTGCCAGCAGCAACTCCGGGACAGGGGGCTCTGGCAAAAACATTCAGTACTTC. Residues: CASSNSGTGGSGKNIQYF. V gene TRBV7-9 combines with J gene TRBJ2-4; TRBD1 agrees at 12 bases. Germline V gene lookup returns CDR1 SEHNR and CDR2 FQNEAQ (reference sequence). The CDR3 extends over 18 amino acids. Germline trimming cut 5 bases from V and 3 bases from J; bases unmatched to any gene: 11.